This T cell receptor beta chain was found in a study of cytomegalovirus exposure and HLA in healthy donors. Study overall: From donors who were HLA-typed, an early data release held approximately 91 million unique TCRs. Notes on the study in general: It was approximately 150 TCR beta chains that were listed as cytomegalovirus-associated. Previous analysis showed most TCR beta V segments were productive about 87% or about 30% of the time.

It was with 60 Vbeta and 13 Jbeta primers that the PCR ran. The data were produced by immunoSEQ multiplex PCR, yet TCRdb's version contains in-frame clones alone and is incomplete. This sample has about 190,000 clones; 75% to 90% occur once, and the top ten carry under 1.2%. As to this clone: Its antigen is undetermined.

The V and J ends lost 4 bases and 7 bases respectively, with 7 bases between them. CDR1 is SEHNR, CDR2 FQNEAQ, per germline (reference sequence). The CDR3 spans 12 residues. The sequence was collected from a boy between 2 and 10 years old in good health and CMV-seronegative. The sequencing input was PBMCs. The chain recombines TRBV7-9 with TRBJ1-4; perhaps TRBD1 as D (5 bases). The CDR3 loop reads CASSYRSEKLFF. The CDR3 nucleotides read TGTGCCAGCAGCTACAGGAGTGAAAAACTGTTTTTT.